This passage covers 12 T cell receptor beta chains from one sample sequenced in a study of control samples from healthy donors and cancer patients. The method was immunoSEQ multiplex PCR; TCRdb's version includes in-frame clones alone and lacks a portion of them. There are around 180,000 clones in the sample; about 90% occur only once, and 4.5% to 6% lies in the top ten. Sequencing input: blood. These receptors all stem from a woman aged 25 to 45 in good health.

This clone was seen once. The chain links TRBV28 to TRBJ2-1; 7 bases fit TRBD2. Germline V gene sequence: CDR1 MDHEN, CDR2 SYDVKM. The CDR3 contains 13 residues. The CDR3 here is CVSGESSYNEQFF. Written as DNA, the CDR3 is TGTGTAAGCGGGGAGAGCTCCTACAATGAGCAGTTCTTC.

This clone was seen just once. In nucleotides, the CDR3 is TGTGCCAGCAGTTACAGGGTTAGCTATGGCTACACCTTC. Protein sequence: CASSYRVSYGYTF. V is TRBV6-5 and J is TRBJ1-2; D is uncertain. Germline values: CDR1 MNHEY, CDR2 SVGAGI. The CDR3 runs 13 residues. The V end lost 2 bases, the J end lost 4 bases, and 8 bases lay between the germline ends.

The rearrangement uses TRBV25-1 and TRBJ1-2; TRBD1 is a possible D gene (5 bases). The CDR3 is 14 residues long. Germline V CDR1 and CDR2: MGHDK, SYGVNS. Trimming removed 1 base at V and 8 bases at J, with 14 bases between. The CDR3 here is CASSEFGAQGGYTF. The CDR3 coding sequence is TGTGCCAGCAGTGAATTCGGGGCACAAGGCGGCTACACCTTC.

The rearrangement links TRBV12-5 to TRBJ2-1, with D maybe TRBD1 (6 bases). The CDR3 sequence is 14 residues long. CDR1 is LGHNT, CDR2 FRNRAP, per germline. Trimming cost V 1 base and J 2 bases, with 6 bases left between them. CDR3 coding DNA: TGTGCTAGTGGTTTGGGACAGGCCTACAATGAGCAGTTCTTC. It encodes CASGLGQAYNEQFF.

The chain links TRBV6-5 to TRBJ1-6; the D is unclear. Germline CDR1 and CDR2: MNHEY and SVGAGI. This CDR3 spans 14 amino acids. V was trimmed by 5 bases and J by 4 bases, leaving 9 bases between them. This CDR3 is CASSRTNYNSPLHF. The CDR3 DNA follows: TGTGCCAGCAGTCGTACAAATTATAATTCACCCCTCCACTTT.

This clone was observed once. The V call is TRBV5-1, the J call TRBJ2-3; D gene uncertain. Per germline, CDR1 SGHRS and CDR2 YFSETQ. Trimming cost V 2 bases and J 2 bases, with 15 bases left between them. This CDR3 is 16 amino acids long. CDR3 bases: TGCGCCAGCAGCTTTCTTGCCACTACCCCCACAGATACGCAGTATTTT. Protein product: CASSFLATTPTDTQYF.

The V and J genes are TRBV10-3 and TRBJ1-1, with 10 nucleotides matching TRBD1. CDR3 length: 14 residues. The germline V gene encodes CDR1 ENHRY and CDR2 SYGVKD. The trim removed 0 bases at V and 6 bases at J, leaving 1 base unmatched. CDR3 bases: TGTGCCATCAGTGAGTCAGGGACAGGGGCTGAAGCTTTCTTT. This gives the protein CAISESGTGAEAFF.

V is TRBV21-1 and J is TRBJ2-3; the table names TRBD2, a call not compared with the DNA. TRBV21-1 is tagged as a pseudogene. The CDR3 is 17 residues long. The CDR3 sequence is CASSKEVADSSTDTQYF. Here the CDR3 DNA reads TGTGCCAGCAGCAAAGAGGTAGCGGACTCTAGCACAGATACGCAGTATTTT.

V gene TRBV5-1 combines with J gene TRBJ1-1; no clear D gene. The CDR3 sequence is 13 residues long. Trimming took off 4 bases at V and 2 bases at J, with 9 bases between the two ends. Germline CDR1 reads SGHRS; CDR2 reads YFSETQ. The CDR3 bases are TGCGCCAGCAGCACGCGAGCAAACACTGAAGCTTTCTTT. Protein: CASSTRANTEAFF.

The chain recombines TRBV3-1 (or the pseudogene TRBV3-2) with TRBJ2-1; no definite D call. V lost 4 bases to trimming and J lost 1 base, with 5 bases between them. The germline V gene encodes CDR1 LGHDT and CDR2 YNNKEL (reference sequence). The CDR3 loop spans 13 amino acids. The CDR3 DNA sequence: TGTGCCAGCAGCCGAGCGTCCTACAATGAGCAGTTCTTC. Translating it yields CASSRASYNEQFF.

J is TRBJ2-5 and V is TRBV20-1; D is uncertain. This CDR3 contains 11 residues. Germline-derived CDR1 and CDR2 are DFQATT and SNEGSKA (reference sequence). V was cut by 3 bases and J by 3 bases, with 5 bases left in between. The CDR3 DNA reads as TGCAGTGCTAGCTCCGAAGAGACCCAGTACTTC. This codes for CSASSEETQYF.

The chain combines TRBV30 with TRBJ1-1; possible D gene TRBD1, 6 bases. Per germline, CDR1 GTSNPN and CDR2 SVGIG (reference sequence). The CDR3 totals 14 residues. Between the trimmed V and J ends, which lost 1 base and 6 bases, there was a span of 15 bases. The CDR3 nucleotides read TGTGCCTGGAGTGAGGGGGGCAGGGGCGCTGAAGCTTTCTTT. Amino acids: CAWSEGGRGAEAFF.